The T cell receptor beta chain described here comes from a study of Graves' ophthalmopathy and Graves' hyperthyroidism. This clonotype was seen a few times. Orbital computed tomography and thyroid ultrasound, along with TRAb, serum thyroxine and clinical symptoms, underpinned diagnosis. The authors amplified TCR beta CDR3 regions from RNA transcripts. HTBI primers served in a first-round RT-PCR, which a second-round multiplex PCR followed. TCRdb redid the calling of the multiplex PCR reads with MiXCR, one entry per CDR3 protein. The sample includes some 250,000 distinct CDR3 sequences, around 42% seen only once; the top ten take 40% to 55%. Germline CDR1 and CDR2: SGDLS and YYNGEE. The CDR3 totals 13 residues. Trimming shortened V by 6 bases and J by 2 bases, and 11 bases separated the two germline ends.

This chain connects TRBV9 to TRBJ1-2; D perhaps matches TRBD1 (5 bases). Sample: peripheral blood. This clonotype was sampled from an adult man with Graves' ophthalmopathy. CDR3 amino acids: CASTRDFNYGYTF. In nucleotides, the CDR3 is TGTGCCAGCACCCGGGACTTCAACTATGGCTACACCTTC.